The table lists the clone carrying this T cell receptor (beta chain) with a few counts. No antigen is known for it. Template switching with 5'RACE generated the TCR cDNA and added a universal primer site and UMIs. TCRdb ran MiXCR on the 5' RACE reads and lists one entry per CDR3 protein. The sample contains approximately 330,000 distinct CDR3 sequences, over 4% of which appear only once. Germline V gene data show CDR1 as DFQATT and CDR2 as SNEGSKA (reference sequence). Trimming removed 6 bases from V and 2 bases from J, with 17 bases in between. This CDR3 spans 14 amino acids. This specimen belongs to a study of T cells after yellow fever vaccination. Findings and caveats of the study: Overall, a small share of clonotypes was seen in both CD4 and CD8 compartments. It was the secondary response that reached its peak faster, day 5 versus 15, but it was weaker. Post-booster repertoires again held most primary-vaccination clones (roughly 95% CD4, 88% CD8).

Sample: PBMCs, taken 5 days after the yellow fever booster vaccination. The clonotype was recovered from a man younger than 35 who received the YFV17D yellow fever vaccine. The genes are TRBV20-1 and TRBJ2-7; possible D gene TRBD2, 5 bases. Written as DNA, the CDR3 is TGCAGTGCCCTAGACGGGGTAATAACCTACGAGCAGTACTTC. Translation gives CSALDGVITYEQYF.